Listed here are 6 T cell receptor beta chains from one sample, sequenced in a study of T cells in narcolepsy. Assay: immunoSEQ multiplex PCR; the TCRdb copy retains only in-frame clones and omits some. The sample lists about 32,000 clones; around 90% were seen once. The sample comprised CD45RA- memory CD4+ T cells from PBMCs. These receptors originate from a human donor with narcolepsy.

The genes are TRBV28 and TRBJ1-5, with D uncertain. The V end was cut by 2 bases, the J end by 5 bases, with 10 bases between. The CDR3 spans 14 residues. Germline V gene data show CDR1 as MDHEN and CDR2 as SYDVKM. This CDR3 is CASSLGQLYQPQHF. CDR3 coding DNA: TGTGCCAGCAGTTTAGGGCAGTTATATCAGCCCCAGCATTTT.

The chain is built from TRBV23-1 and TRBJ1-1; 10 nucleotides agree with TRBD1. TRBV23-1 counts as an open reading frame of uncertain function. Germline trimming cut 4 bases from V and 5 bases from J; bases unmatched to any gene: 1. This CDR3 has 13 amino acids. Here the CDR3 DNA reads TGCGCCAGCAGTCCGGACAGGGGGACTGAAGCTTTCTTT. It is translated as CASSPDRGTEAFF.

A remark on this clone: A junction boundary mismatches the germline segment, possibly from a read error. Within the sample, other DNA sequences also encode this same CDR3. The chain employs TRBV19 and TRBJ2-7; 9 nucleotides align to TRBD1. The CDR3 loop spans 16 amino acids. Looked up from germline, CDR1 is LNHDA and CDR2 is SQIVND (reference sequence). CDR3 DNA: TGCGCCAGTAGTATATCAACAGGGGGCTACTCCTACGAGCAGTACTTC. This gives the protein CASSISTGGYSYEQYF.

The rearrangement uses TRBV27 and TRBJ2-7, with TRBD2 identical over 16 bases. Germline V lookup: CDR1 MNHEY, CDR2 SMNVEV (reference sequence). Losses at the gene ends were 5 bases for V and 0 bases for J; bases not matched to a gene: 25. The CDR3 length is 24 residues. The chain's CDR3 is CASSTSVAGLAGGIGGRRSYEQYF. Written as DNA, the CDR3 is TGTGCCAGCAGTACCTCCGTGGCGGGACTAGCGGGGGGGATAGGAGGTCGGCGCTCCTACGAGCAGTACTTC.

The chain uses TRBV5-1 and TRBJ2-3; TRBD1 aligns across 12 bases. Trimming took 4 bases from V and 7 from J; bases not matched to a gene: 4. Germline-derived CDR1 and CDR2 are SGHRS and YFSETQ. This CDR3 spans 14 amino acids. CDR3 nucleotides: TGCGCCAGCAGCCCGGGACAGGGGGCATATACGCAGTATTTT. This codes for CASSPGQGAYTQYF. Drawing the rest from reference TRBV5-1 and TRBJ2-3, the complete variable domain is KAGVTQTPRYLIKTRGQQVTLSCSPISGHRSVSWYQQTPGQGLQFLFEYFSETQRNKGNFPGRFSGRQFSNSRSEMNVSTLELGDSALYLCASSPGQGAYTQYFGPGTRLTVL.

The chain combines TRBV18 with TRBJ2-3; maybe TRBD2 (6 bases). V gave up 6 bases and J gave up 0 bases, with 16 bases separating them. The CDR3 length is 16 residues. Germline CDR1 reads KGHSH; CDR2 reads LQKENI. The CDR3 sequence is CASSTGDFSSTDTQYF. The CDR3 DNA reads TGTGCCAGCTCCACCGGGGACTTCTCTAGCACAGATACGCAGTATTTT.